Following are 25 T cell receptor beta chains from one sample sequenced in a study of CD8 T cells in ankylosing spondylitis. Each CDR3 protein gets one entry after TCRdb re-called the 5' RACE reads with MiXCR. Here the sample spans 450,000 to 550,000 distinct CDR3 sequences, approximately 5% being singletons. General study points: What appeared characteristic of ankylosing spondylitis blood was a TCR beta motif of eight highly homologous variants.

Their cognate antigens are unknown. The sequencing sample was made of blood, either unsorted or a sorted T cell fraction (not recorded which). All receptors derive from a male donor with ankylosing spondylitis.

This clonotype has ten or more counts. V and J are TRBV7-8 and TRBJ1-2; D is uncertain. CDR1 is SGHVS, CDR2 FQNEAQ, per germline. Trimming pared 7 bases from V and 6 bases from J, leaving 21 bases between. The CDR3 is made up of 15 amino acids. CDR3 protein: CASNSYPGDGNGYTF. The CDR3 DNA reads TGTGCCAGCAACAGTTACCCCGGGGATGGAAATGGCTACACCTTC.

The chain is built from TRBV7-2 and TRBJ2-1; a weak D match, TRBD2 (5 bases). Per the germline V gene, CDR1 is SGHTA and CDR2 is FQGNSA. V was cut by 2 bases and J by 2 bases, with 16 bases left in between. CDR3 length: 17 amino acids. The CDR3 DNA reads TGTGCCAGCAGCTTAAGAGGGCCGACGAGCGCCTACAATGAGCAGTTCTTC. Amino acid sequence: CASSLRGPTSAYNEQFF. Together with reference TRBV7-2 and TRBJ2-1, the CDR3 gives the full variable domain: GAGVSQSPSNKVTEKGKDVELRCDPISGHTALYWYRQSLGQGLEFLIYFQGNSAPDKSGLPSDRFSAERTGGSVSTLTIQRTQQEDSAVYLCASSLRGPTSAYNEQFFGPGTRLTVL.

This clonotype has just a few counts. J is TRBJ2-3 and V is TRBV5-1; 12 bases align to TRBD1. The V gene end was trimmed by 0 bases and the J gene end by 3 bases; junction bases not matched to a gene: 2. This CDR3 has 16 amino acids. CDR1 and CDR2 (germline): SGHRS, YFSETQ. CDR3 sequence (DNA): TGCGCCAGCAGCTTGGCGGGACAGGGGGCAACAGATACGCAGTATTTT. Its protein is CASSLAGQGATDTQYF.

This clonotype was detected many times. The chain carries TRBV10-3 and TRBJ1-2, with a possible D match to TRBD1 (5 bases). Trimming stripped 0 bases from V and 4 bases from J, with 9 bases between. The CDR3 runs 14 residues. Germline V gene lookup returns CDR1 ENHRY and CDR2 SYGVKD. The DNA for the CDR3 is TGTGCCATCAGTGAGTCCACAGGCGCCTATGGCTACACCTTC. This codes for CAISESTGAYGYTF.

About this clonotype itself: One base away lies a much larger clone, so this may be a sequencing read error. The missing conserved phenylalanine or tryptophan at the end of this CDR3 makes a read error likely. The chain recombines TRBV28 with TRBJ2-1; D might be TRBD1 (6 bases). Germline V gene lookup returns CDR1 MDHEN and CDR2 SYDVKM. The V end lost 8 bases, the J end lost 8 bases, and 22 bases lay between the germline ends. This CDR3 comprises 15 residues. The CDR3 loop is CASGAPGHPSDEQFY. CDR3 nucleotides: TGTGCCAGCGGGGCACCGGGACACCCTTCGGATGAGCAGTTCTAC.

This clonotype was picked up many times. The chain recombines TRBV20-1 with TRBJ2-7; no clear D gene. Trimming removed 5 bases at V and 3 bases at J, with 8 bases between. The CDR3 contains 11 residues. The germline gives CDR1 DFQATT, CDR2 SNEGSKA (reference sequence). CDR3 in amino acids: CSAGRGYEQYF. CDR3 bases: TGCAGTGCTGGACGTGGCTACGAGCAGTACTTC.

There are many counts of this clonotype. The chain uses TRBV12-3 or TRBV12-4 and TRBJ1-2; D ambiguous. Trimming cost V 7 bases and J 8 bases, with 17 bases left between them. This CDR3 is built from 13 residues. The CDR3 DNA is TGTGCCAGCACGGGAAGGCCCGCGCGGGGCTACACCTTC. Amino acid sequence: CASTGRPARGYTF.

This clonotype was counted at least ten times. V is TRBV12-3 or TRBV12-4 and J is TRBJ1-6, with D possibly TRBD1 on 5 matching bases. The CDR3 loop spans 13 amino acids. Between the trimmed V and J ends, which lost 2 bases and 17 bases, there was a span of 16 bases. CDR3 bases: TGTGCCAGCAGTTTACGGTTTAGGGGAAACGTCCACTTT. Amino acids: CASSLRFRGNVHF.

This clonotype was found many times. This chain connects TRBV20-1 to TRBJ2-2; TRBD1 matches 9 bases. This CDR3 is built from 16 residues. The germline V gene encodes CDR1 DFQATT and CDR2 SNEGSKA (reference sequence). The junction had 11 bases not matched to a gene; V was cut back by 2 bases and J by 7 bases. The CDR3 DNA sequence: TGCAGTGCTAGATTTAGGCGCGGGACAGGGCACGGGGAGCTGTTTTTT. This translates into CSARFRRGTGHGELFF.

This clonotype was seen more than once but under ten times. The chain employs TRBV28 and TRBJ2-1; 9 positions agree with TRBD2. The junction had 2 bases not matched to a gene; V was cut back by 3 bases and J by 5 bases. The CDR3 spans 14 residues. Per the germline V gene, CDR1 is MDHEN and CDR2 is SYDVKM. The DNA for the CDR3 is TGTGCCAGCAGTTTTCTAGCGGGACACAATGAGCAGTTCTTC. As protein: CASSFLAGHNEQFF.

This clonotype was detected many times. This chain's CDR3 is CASSPGTSGANEQYF. The CDR3 DNA sequence: TGTGCCAGCAGCCCGGGGACTAGCGGGGCCAACGAGCAGTACTTC. The J gene is TRBJ2-7, the V gene TRBV7-9; 13 nucleotides align to TRBD2. Losses at the gene ends were 5 bases for V and 5 bases for J; bases not matched to a gene: 6. The CDR3 has 15 residues. CDR1 is SEHNR, CDR2 FQNEAQ, per germline (reference sequence).

CDR3 amino acids: CASTWGPNQPQHF. The CDR3 DNA reads TGTGCCAGCACTTGGGGGCCCAATCAGCCCCAGCATTTT. The gene calls are TRBV6-5 and TRBJ1-5; possible D gene TRBD1, 6 bases. V lost 7 bases, J lost 3 bases, and 10 bases lay in between. Germline lookup yields CDR1 MNHEY and CDR2 SVGAGI. The CDR3 has 13 amino acids.

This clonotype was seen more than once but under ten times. DNA of the CDR3: TGTGCCAGCAGCTTATCAGGGGTCGGGTGGGGGACCCAGTACTTC. It is translated as CASSLSGVGWGTQYF. The chain has TRBV5-5 and TRBJ2-5, with D perhaps matching TRBD1 (6 bases). The length of the CDR3 is 15 residues. V lost 2 bases and J 7 bases, leaving 18 bases between the germline ends. Germline loops: CDR1 SGHKS, CDR2 YYEKEE (reference sequence).

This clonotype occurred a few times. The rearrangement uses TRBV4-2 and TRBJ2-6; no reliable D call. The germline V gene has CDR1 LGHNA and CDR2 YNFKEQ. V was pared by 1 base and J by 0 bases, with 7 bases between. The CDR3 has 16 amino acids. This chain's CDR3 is CASSQGQVSGANVLTF. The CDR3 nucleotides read TGTGCCAGCAGCCAAGGTCAAGTCTCTGGGGCCAACGTCCTGACTTTC.

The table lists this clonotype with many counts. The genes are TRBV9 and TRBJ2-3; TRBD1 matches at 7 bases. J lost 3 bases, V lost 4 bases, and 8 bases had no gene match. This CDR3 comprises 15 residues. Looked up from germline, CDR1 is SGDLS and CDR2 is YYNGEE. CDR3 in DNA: TGTGCCAGCAGCCCGAGGACAGGTGATACAGATACGCAGTATTTT. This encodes CASSPRTGDTDTQYF.

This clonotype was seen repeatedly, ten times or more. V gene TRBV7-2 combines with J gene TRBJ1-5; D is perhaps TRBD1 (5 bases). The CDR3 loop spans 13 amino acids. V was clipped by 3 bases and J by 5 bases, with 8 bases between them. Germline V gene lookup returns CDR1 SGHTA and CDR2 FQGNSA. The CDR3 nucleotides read TGTGCCAGCAGCTTGCAGGGAGATCAGCCCCAGCATTTT. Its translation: CASSLQGDQPQHF. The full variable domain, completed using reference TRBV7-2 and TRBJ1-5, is GAGVSQSPSNKVTEKGKDVELRCDPISGHTALYWYRQSLGQGLEFLIYFQGNSAPDKSGLPSDRFSAERTGGSVSTLTIQRTQQEDSAVYLCASSLQGDQPQHFGDGTRLSIL.

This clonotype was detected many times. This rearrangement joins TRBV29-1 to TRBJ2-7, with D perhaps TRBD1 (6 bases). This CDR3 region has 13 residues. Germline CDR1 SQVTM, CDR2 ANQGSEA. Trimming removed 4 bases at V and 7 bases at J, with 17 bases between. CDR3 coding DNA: TGCAGCGTTGCTTACCGGACAGAAAAGGAGCAGTACTTC. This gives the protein CSVAYRTEKEQYF.

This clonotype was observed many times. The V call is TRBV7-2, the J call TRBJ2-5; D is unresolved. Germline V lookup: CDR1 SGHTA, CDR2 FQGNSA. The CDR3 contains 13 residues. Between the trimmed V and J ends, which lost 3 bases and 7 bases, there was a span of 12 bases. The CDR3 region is CASSLAVRVTQYF. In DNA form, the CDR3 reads TGTGCCAGCAGCTTGGCGGTTCGGGTGACCCAGTACTTC.

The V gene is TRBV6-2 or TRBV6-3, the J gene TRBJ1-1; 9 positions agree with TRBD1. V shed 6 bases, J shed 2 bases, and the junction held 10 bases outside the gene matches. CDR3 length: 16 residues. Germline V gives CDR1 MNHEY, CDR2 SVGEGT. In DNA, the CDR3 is TGTGCCAGCAGCCGGACAGGGGTCAGATTCAACACTGAAGCTTTCTTT. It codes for CASSRTGVRFNTEAFF.

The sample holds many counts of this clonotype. CDR3 loop: CASSKWLGGDTQYF. For the CDR3, the DNA is TGTGCCAGCTCCAAGTGGCTAGGGGGAGATACGCAGTATTTT. The V call is TRBV6-1, the J call TRBJ2-3, with a tentative D call TRBD1 (6 bases). CDR3 length: 14 amino acids. With 8 bases removed from V and 5 bases from J, the gap between germline ends came to 17 bases. Germline-derived CDR1 and CDR2 are MNHNS and SASEGT.

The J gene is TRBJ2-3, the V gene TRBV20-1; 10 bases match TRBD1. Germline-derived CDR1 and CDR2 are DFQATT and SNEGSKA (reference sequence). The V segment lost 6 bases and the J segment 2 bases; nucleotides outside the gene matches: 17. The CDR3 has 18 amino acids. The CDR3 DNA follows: TGCAGTGCCTCCGGGACAGGGGTTACGCGGGAGGACACAGATACGCAGTATTTT. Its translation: CSASGTGVTREDTDTQYF.

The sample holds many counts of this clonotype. The CDR3 nucleotides are TGTGCCAGCAGTCCAATAGCGGGAGAGTACAATGAGCAGTTCTTC. This encodes CASSPIAGEYNEQFF. The chain uses TRBV12-3 or TRBV12-4 and TRBJ2-1; 9 bases fit TRBD2. There are 15 residues in the CDR3. With V trimmed by 5 bases and J by 4 bases, 6 bases remained unmatched.

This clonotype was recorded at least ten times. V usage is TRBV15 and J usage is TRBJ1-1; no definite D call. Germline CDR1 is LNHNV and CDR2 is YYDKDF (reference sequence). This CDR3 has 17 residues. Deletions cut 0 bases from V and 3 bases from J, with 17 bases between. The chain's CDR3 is CATSREFALLGHTEAFF. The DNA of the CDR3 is TGTGCCACCAGCAGAGAATTCGCGCTGTTAGGGCACACTGAAGCTTTCTTT.

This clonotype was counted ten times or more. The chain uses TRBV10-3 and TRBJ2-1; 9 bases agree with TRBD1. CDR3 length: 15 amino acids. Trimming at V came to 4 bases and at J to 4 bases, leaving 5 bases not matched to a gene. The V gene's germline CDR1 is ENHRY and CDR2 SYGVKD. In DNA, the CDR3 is TGTGCCATCAGTGCGAGGGACAGGGTTTACAATGAGCAGTTCTTC. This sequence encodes CAISARDRVYNEQFF.

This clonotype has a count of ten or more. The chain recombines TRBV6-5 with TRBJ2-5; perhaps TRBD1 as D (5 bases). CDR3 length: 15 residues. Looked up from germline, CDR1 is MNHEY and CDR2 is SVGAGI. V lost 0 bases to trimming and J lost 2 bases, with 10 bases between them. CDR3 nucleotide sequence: TGTGCCAGCAGTTACTCGCGACAGAAACAAGAGACCCAGTACTTC. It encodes CASSYSRQKQETQYF.